Listed below are T cell receptor beta chains from one sample, sequenced in a study of CD8 T cells in ankylosing spondylitis. TCRdb analysed the 5' RACE reads with MiXCR anew, one entry per CDR3 protein. The sample gives over 700,000 distinct CDR3 sequences, about 20% of which show up once; under 20% is in the top ten. The sample comprised blood, either unsorted or a sorted T cell fraction (not recorded which). These receptors all stem from a male donor with ankylosing spondylitis. Both conserved end residues are part of each CDR3. The order of the fields is V gene, clone size, D gene, J gene, CDR3 protein, CDR3 DNA. A D gene is named only where the DNA matches it firmly. The size entry is marked missing in some rows and otherwise reads once, few, many or a size class.

TRBV7-9	NA	NA	TRBJ2-3	CASSLDPETDTQYF	TGTGCCAGCAGCTTAGATCCGGAAACAGATACGCAGTATTTT
TRBV7-2	few	TRBD1	TRBJ1-1	CASSSGQGPLNEAFF	TGTGCCAGCAGCTCAGGACAGGGGCCTCTCAATGAAGCTTTCTTT
TRBV7-2	NA	NA	TRBJ1-1	CASSSHLGRGGTEAFF	TGTGCCAGCAGCTCCCACCTAGGACGCGGGGGCACTGAAGCTTTCTTT
TRBV7-9	many	TRBD1	TRBJ1-2	CASSPDRGNGYTF	TGTGCCAGCAGCCCAGACAGGGGTAATGGCTACACCTTC
TRBV27	few	TRBD1	TRBJ1-5	CASSLGQGDDQPQHF	TGTGCCAGCAGTTTAGGCCAGGGGGACGATCAGCCCCAGCATTTT
TRBV29-1	NA	NA	TRBJ2-5	CSVDSGTQETQYF	TGCAGCGTTGACTCCGGGACTCAAGAGACCCAGTACTTC
TRBV7-2	many	NA	TRBJ2-5	CASSLGGWETQYF	TGTGCCAGCAGCTTAGGGGGTTGGGAGACCCAGTACTTC
TRBV7-9	NA	NA	TRBJ2-1	CASSFGDGGSHNEQFF	TGTGCCAGCAGCTTTGGGGACGGAGGGTCCCACAATGAGCAGTTCTTC
TRBV12-3/TRBV12-4	many	NA	TRBJ1-5	CASSFWDSNQPQHF	TGTGCCAGCAGTTTTTGGGACAGCAATCAGCCCCAGCATTTT
TRBV29-1	NA	NA	TRBJ1-3	CSVSWTAGNTIYF	TGCAGCGTCAGCTGGACCGCTGGAAACACCATATATTTT
TRBV4-2	NA	NA	TRBJ2-1	CASSQDLDNEQFF	TGTGCCAGCAGCCAAGACCTCGACAATGAGCAGTTCTTC
TRBV24-1	few	NA	TRBJ1-2	CATSDGRRYGYTF	TGTGCCACCAGTGACGGACGGCGCTATGGCTACACCTTC
TRBV11-1	few	TRBD2	TRBJ2-1	CASSRTSGTMSSYNEQFF	TGTGCCAGCAGCCGGACTAGCGGGACAATGAGCTCCTACAATGAGCAGTTCTTC
TRBV4-2	once	NA	TRBJ2-2	CASSRPGGVPNTGELFF	TGTGCCAGCAGCCGCCCAGGGGGGGTTCCGAACACCGGGGAGCTGTTTTTT
TRBV5-1	NA	NA	TRBJ1-1	CASSLGALLAEAFF	TGCGCCAGCAGCTTGGGCGCCCTTTTGGCTGAAGCTTTCTTT
TRBV3-1	NA	NA	TRBJ1-2	CASSDGTVANYGYTF	TGTGCCAGCAGCGACGGTACGGTCGCTAACTATGGCTACACCTTC
TRBV11-2	many	TRBD1	TRBJ2-3	CASSLGGQGANTQYF	TGTGCCAGCAGCTTAGGAGGACAGGGGGCGAATACGCAGTATTTT
TRBV27	many	NA	TRBJ2-2	CASSFRGYFGELFF	TGTGCCAGCAGTTTTCGCGGGTACTTCGGGGAGCTGTTTTTT
TRBV11-2	NA	NA	TRBJ1-2	CASSLDLTGPYGYTF	TGTGCCAGCAGCTTAGATCTAACAGGCCCCTATGGCTACACCTTC
TRBV12-3/TRBV12-4	NA	NA	TRBJ2-3	CASSVSGLSDTQYF	TGTGCCAGCAGCGTGTCAGGGCTGTCAGATACGCAGTATTTT
TRBV3-1	NA	TRBD1	TRBJ2-3	CASSQGRDRVADTQYF	TGTGCCAGCAGCCAAGGAAGGGACAGGGTAGCAGATACGCAGTATTTT
TRBV28	few	TRBD2	TRBJ2-1	CASSPYWGPAGDNEQFF	TGTGCCAGCAGTCCCTATTGGGGACCTGCGGGGGACAATGAGCAGTTCTTC
TRBV2	few	NA	TRBJ2-3	CASSEMGASWADTQYF	TGTGCCAGCAGTGAGATGGGGGCTAGTTGGGCAGATACGCAGTATTTT
TRBV20-1	NA	NA	TRBJ1-6	CSARDGGQSNSPLHF	TGCAGTGCTAGAGATGGAGGACAGTCAAATTCACCCCTCCACTTT